The rows below give T cell receptor beta chains drawn from one sample of a study of a mutant IDH1 vaccine in newly diagnosed glioma. This table comes from immunoSEQ multiplex PCR, and its TCRdb copy is limited to in-frame clones, with some not included. The sample lists 60,000 to 75,000 clones; less than 85% were seen once. This specimen was PBMCs, taken from a glioma patient treated with radiotherapy, temozolomide or both. These receptors all stem from a man aged 50 or older with glioma. Each CDR3 is given with its conserved first and last residue. The D gene is left open where the match is weak. The listing skips clone size in some rows; elsewhere it reads once, few, many or a size class.

v_gene	len	d_gene	abundance	j_gene	CDR3nt	CDR3aa
TRBV11-1	13	TRBD1	NA	TRBJ1-5	TGTGCCAGCAGCTTGGACAGGGGGCAGCCCCAGCATTTT	CASSLDRGQPQHF
TRBV7-2	15	TRBD2	NA	TRBJ2-7	TGTGCCAGCAGCCCCTGGACTAGCGGGGCCTACGAGCAGTACTTC	CASSPWTSGAYEQYF
TRBV2	14	NA	few	TRBJ2-7	TGTGCCAGCAGCCCGGCGGGGAGCTCCTACGAGCAGTACTTC	CASSPAGSSYEQYF
TRBV2	18	TRBD2	NA	TRBJ2-1	TGTGCCAGCAGCCTCCGAGCTAGCGGGAGTTACTCCTACAATGAGCAGTTCTTC	CASSLRASGSYSYNEQFF
TRBV16	13	TRBD1	few	TRBJ2-2	TGTGCCAGCATCGTCCACAGGGGCCAGGAGCTGTTTTTT	CASIVHRGQELFF
TRBV7-2	17	TRBD1	NA	TRBJ2-7	TGTGCCAGCAGCTTAGCGCGACGGGACAGGGCCGTCGGGGAGCAGTACTTC	CASSLARRDRAVGEQYF
TRBV7-8	13	NA	NA	TRBJ1-5	TGTGCCAGCAGCTTAGGTAGAGGTCAGCCCCAGCATTTT	CASSLGRGQPQHF
TRBV5-4	16	TRBD2	NA	TRBJ2-2	TGTGCCAGCAGCTTGGCTAGCGGGGGCCGTGGCGGGGAGCTGTTTTTT	CASSLASGGRGGELFF
TRBV11-2	17	TRBD1	NA	TRBJ1-3	TGTGCCAGCAGCTTAGATCCCAAGACAGGGACTGGAAACACCATATATTTT	CASSLDPKTGTGNTIYF
TRBV7-3	16	NA	NA	TRBJ2-7	TGTGCCAGCAGCTTAACGGTAGGGGCCGAGAGCTACGAGCAGTACTTC	CASSLTVGAESYEQYF
TRBV29-1	13	NA	once	TRBJ1-3	TGCAGCGTGGCGGGGGCTGCTGGAAACACCATATATTTT	CSVAGAAGNTIYF
TRBV7-2	17	TRBD1	NA	TRBJ2-7	TGTGCCAGCAGCTTAATCCATTGGGGACAGGGAAGGAACGAGCAGTACTTC	CASSLIHWGQGRNEQYF
TRBV10-2	14	TRBD1	NA	TRBJ2-2	TGCGCCAGCACTGTCGACAGGGTGGGCGGGGAGCTGTTTTTT	CASTVDRVGGELFF
TRBV28	12	NA	NA	TRBJ1-2	TGTGCCAGCAGTTTACAGGGTATTCTCTTCTCCTTC	CASSLQGILFSF
TRBV6-5	14	TRBD1	NA	TRBJ1-4	TGTGCCAGCAGACCCGGGACAGTTAATGAAAAACTGTTTTTT	CASRPGTVNEKLFF
TRBV6-1	15	NA	NA	TRBJ2-2	TGTGCCAGCAGTGAATCCAACCGGGGAAACGGGGAGCTGTTTTTT	CASSESNRGNGELFF
TRBV18	16	NA	NA	TRBJ1-2	TGTGCCAGCTCACAAGCTGGGCACGGGTTGGGCTATGGCTACACCTTC	CASSQAGHGLGYGYTF
TRBV19	14	NA	once	TRBJ2-5	TGTGCCAGTAGTGGGAAGGCGTTCCAAGAGACCCAGTACTTC	CASSGKAFQETQYF
TRBV10-3	12	NA	NA	TRBJ1-1	TGTGCCATCTCCAGGGAGGACACTGAAGCTTTCTTT	CAISREDTEAFF
TRBV7-9	16	TRBD1	NA	TRBJ1-4	TGTGCCAGCAGCGAGACCAGACAGGGGGTCTTTGGAAAACTGTTTTTT	CASSETRQGVFGKLFF
TRBV5-6	13	NA	NA	TRBJ1-2	TGTGCCAGCAGCCACAGGGATCAATATGGCTACACCTTC	CASSHRDQYGYTF
TRBV14	13	NA	NA	TRBJ1-1	TGTGCCAGCAGCCAAGCCAGGGTGGGTGAAGCTTTCTTT	CASSQARVGEAFF
TRBV9	12	NA	NA	TRBJ1-4	TGTGCCAGCAGCGTAGAATCAGGGAAACTGTTTTTT	CASSVESGKLFF
TRBV30	14	NA	NA	TRBJ2-5	TGTGCCTGGAACCCCAGGGGTGCTTGGGAGACCCAGTACTTC	CAWNPRGAWETQYF
TRBV6-1	13	NA	NA	TRBJ1-5	TGTGCCAGCAGAAGTAATTCGGGTCAGCCCCAGCATTTT	CASRSNSGQPQHF
TRBV9	16	TRBD2	NA	TRBJ2-7	TGTGCCAGCAGCGGTTCACTAGCGGGGGGCTTCTACGAGCAGTACTTC	CASSGSLAGGFYEQYF
TRBV7-2	12	NA	NA	TRBJ2-3	TGTGCCAGCAGCCCCCTCCGAGATACGCAGTATTTT	CASSPLRDTQYF
TRBV9	15	TRBD2	few	TRBJ2-1	TGTGCCAGCAGCGTAGGGCGGGGGGGTGTTTTTGAGCAGTTCTTC	CASSVGRGGVFEQFF
TRBV6-6	13	TRBD2	NA	TRBJ2-5	TGTGCCAGCAGCCCCACTGGACTAGGGACCCAGTACTTC	CASSPTGLGTQYF
TRBV5-1	16	TRBD2	NA	TRBJ2-2	TGCGCCAGCAGCTTGCGTAGCGGGGCGAACACCGGGGAGCTGTTTTTT	CASSLRSGANTGELFF
TRBV4-1	14	NA	NA	TRBJ1-1	TGCGCCAGCAGCCTCGTAGGGGGGAACACTGAAGCTTTCTTT	CASSLVGGNTEAFF
TRBV5-1	14	TRBD1	few	TRBJ2-7	TGCGCCAGCAGCCCCGGACAGGGGAAACACGAGCAGTACTTC	CASSPGQGKHEQYF
TRBV9	15	NA	few	TRBJ1-1	TGTGCCAGCAGCGCTCGGGACATAACTTACACTGAAGCTTTCTTT	CASSARDITYTEAFF
TRBV9	15	TRBD1	NA	TRBJ1-4	TGTGCCAGCAGCGCCCCGGACAGGGATAGGGAAAAACTGTTTTTT	CASSAPDRDREKLFF
TRBV9	17	NA	NA	TRBJ1-2	TGTGCCAGCAGCGTAACCCCAGGGAGGCCGGGCGAATATGGCTACACCTTC	CASSVTPGRPGEYGYTF
TRBV5-8	13	TRBD1	NA	TRBJ2-1	TGTGCCAGCAGCACAGACAGGGGTAATGAGCAGTTCTTC	CASSTDRGNEQFF
TRBV6-6	15	TRBD1	NA	TRBJ1-2	TGTGCCAGCAGCACCGGACAGGGGGCCCCATATGGCTACACCTTC	CASSTGQGAPYGYTF
TRBV4-2	16	NA	NA	TRBJ1-5	TGTGCCAGCAGCCAATCGTCCTCAGGGCGCAATCAGCCCCAGCATTTT	CASSQSSSGRNQPQHF
TRBV6-1	13	NA	NA	TRBJ1-5	TGTGCCAGCAGTCGGGACCCGCATCAGCCCCAGCATTTT	CASSRDPHQPQHF
TRBV21-1	14	NA	once	TRBJ1-5	TGTGCCAGCAGCAAACGGACGGAGGGCCAGCCCCAGCATTTT	CASSKRTEGQPQHF
TRBV7-8	15	TRBD1	NA	TRBJ1-5	TGTGCCAGCAGACCAGACAGGGGTGATAATCAGCCCCAGCATTTT	CASRPDRGDNQPQHF
TRBV4-3	15	NA	NA	TRBJ1-2	TGCGCCAGCAGCCAAGATATGGACAGTGACTATGGCTACACCTTC	CASSQDMDSDYGYTF
TRBV11-2	16	TRBD1	NA	TRBJ2-1	TGTGCCAGCAGCTTAGAGTCAGGGGGCTTAGTGAATGAGCAGTTCTTC	CASSLESGGLVNEQFF
TRBV5-1	16	TRBD2	NA	TRBJ2-2	TGCGCCAGCAGCTCGATAGCGGGGGACCACACCGGGGAGCTGTTTTTT	CASSSIAGDHTGELFF
TRBV4-2	17	TRBD1	NA	TRBJ2-2	TGTGCCAGCAAACCAAGATGGACAGGGGGTAACACCGGGGAGCTGTTTTTT	CASKPRWTGGNTGELFF
TRBV30	13	TRBD1	NA	TRBJ1-4	TGTGCCTGGGGGGGACAGGGGAAAGAAAAACTGTTTTTT	CAWGGQGKEKLFF
TRBV27	15	NA	NA	TRBJ1-1	TGTGCCAGCAGTAGACGGCCGGGATCTGTGGCTGAAGCTTTCTTT	CASSRRPGSVAEAFF
TRBV6-1	13	NA	few	TRBJ2-5	TGTGCCAGCACCGGGACCGTACAAGAGACCCAGTACTTC	CASTGTVQETQYF
TRBV19	13	NA	NA	TRBJ1-5	TGTGCCAGTAGTATCGGCACGAATCAGCCCCAGCATTTT	CASSIGTNQPQHF
TRBV5-1	15	TRBD1	few	TRBJ2-7	TGCGCCAGCAGCGGCGCGGGACAGGGGGCCATCGAGCAGTACTTC	CASSGAGQGAIEQYF
TRBV27	13	TRBD1	NA	TRBJ1-1	TGTGCCAGCAGTTGGGACAGGGGCACTGAAGCTTTCTTT	CASSWDRGTEAFF
TRBV7-9	10	NA	NA	TRBJ2-5	TGTGCCAGCAGCCCGGAGACCGCGAACTTC	CASSPETANF
TRBV30	14	NA	NA	TRBJ1-1	TGTGCCTGGGGGGGGGAGAGTACGAACACTGAAGCTTTCTTT	CAWGGESTNTEAFF
TRBV7-2	15	TRBD1	NA	TRBJ2-2	TGTGCCAGCAGCCCGACAGGGGGCGACACCGGGGAGCTGTTTTTT	CASSPTGGDTGELFF